One sample yielded the 16 T cell receptor beta chains listed below, sequenced in a study of blood T cell repertoires in COVID-19. The data were produced by immunoSEQ multiplex PCR, yet TCRdb's version contains in-frame clones alone and is incomplete. This table has about 310,000 clones, roughly 91% appearing once. Sequencing was carried out using peripheral blood. Source of these receptors: a man aged 50 or older with active or convalescent COVID-19.

This clone occurred once. The chain couples TRBV5-1 to TRBJ2-5, with a possible D match to TRBD2 (6 bases). Germline V gene sequence: CDR1 SGHRS, CDR2 YFSETQ. V lost 4 bases, J lost 3 bases, and 13 bases lay in between. The CDR3 totals 14 residues. CDR3 nucleotide sequence: TGCGCCAGCAGCGGCGGGACGGCAGAAGAGACCCAGTACTTC. This gives the protein CASSGGTAEETQYF.

This chain uses TRBV5-4 with TRBJ1-3, with a weak D call TRBD1 (6 bases). Germline assignment: CDR1 SGHNT and CDR2 YYREEE (reference sequence). The CDR3 extends over 16 amino acids. The V gene lost 4 bases and the J gene lost 0 bases, with 14 bases spanning the gap. The CDR3 nucleotides are TGTGCCAGCAGCACGAGGACAGAGAGCTCTGGAAACACCATATATTTT. It codes for CASSTRTESSGNTIYF.

The chain recombines TRBV28 with TRBJ1-1, with 10 bases identical to TRBD1. Germline trimming cut 10 bases from V and 0 bases from J; bases unmatched to any gene: 8. CDR1 MDHEN and CDR2 SYDVKM come from the germline V gene. This CDR3 spans 15 amino acids. This CDR3 reads CATRGTGEMNTEAFF. The CDR3 DNA reads as TGTGCCACCAGGGGGACAGGGGAGATGAACACTGAAGCTTTCTTT. The full variable domain, with the rest looked up from reference TRBV28 and TRBJ1-1, is DVKVTQSSRYLVKRTGEKVFLECVQDMDHENMFWYRQDPGLGLRLIYFSYDVKMKEKGDIPEGYSVSREKKERFSLILESASTNQTSMYLCATRGTGEMNTEAFFGQGTRLTVV.

This clone showed up just once. The rearrangement links TRBV10-3 to TRBJ2-1; tentative D call: TRBD2 (6 bases). V lost 0 bases and J lost 0, with 12 bases in between. CDR1 and CDR2 (germline): ENHRY, SYGVKD. The CDR3 runs to 17 residues. The CDR3 loop reads CAISESPAGSSYNEQFF. The DNA of the CDR3 is TGTGCCATCAGTGAGTCGCCAGCGGGCAGCTCCTACAATGAGCAGTTCTTC.

The chain joins TRBV7-2 to TRBJ1-3; tentatively, D is TRBD1 (5 bases). Germline-derived CDR1 and CDR2 are SGHTA and FQGNSA. The CDR3 covers 15 residues. With 5 bases removed from V and 1 base from J, the gap between germline ends came to 12 bases. In DNA form, the CDR3 reads TGTGCCAGCAGCACACAGGTTTGGTCTGGAAACACCATATATTTT. Amino acid sequence: CASSTQVWSGNTIYF.

The chain recombines TRBV7-9 with TRBJ2-3, with TRBD1 as a possible D gene (6 bases). With 2 bases removed from V and 3 bases from J, the gap between germline ends came to 12 bases. The CDR3 runs to 15 residues. Germline V gene lookup returns CDR1 SEHNR and CDR2 FQNEAQ (reference sequence). The CDR3 region has the DNA TGTGCCAGCAGCTTAATGGGTGGACAGACAGATACGCAGTATTTT. Its protein product is CASSLMGGQTDTQYF.

The chain employs TRBV5-6 and TRBJ1-1; D remains unclear. This CDR3 spans 13 amino acids. V was shortened by 2 bases and J by 1 base, with 6 bases between the two germline ends. From germline, CDR1 is SGHDT and CDR2 YYEEEE. This chain's CDR3 is CASSFIGNTEAFF. The CDR3 nucleotides read TGTGCCAGCAGCTTTATCGGGAACACTGAAGCTTTCTTT.

V usage is TRBV6-5 and J usage is TRBJ1-5, with TRBD1 matching over 12 bases. Germline values: CDR1 MNHEY, CDR2 SVGAGI. V lost 5 bases and J lost 6; bases outside the gene matches: 5. This CDR3 is 15 amino acids long. CDR3: CASSRGTGGIQPQHF. The CDR3 DNA follows: TGTGCCAGCAGTCGCGGGACAGGGGGCATTCAGCCCCAGCATTTT.

This clone has just one count. With a much larger clone just one base away, this may be a read error. This sample also contains other DNA sequences that code for the same CDR3. The chain couples TRBV4-2 to TRBJ2-7, with 8 bases identical to TRBD2. With 1 base clipped from V and 3 bases from J, the junction kept 2 bases outside the gene matches. The CDR3 has 14 residues. Germline V gives CDR1 LGHNA, CDR2 YNFKEQ. CDR3 DNA sequence: TGTGCCAGCAGCCAAGGACTAGCGAGCTACGAGCAGTACTTC. Translation: CASSQGLASYEQYF.

The genes are TRBV30 and TRBJ1-4; a weak D match, TRBD1 (6 bases). With 2 bases removed from V and 4 bases from J, the gap between germline ends came to 17 bases. The CDR3 totals 16 residues. CDR1 and CDR2 from the germline V gene are GTSNPN and SVGIG (reference sequence). The CDR3 bases are TGTGCCTGGAGTAGGGGGATCGGCATCAATAATGAAAAACTGTTTTTT. Translating gives CAWSRGIGINNEKLFF.

The sample holds one count of this clone. The gene calls are TRBV6-5 and TRBJ1-1, with TRBD1 as a possible D gene (5 bases). The CDR3 contains 13 residues. The V gene lost 7 bases and the J gene lost 4 bases, with 13 bases spanning the gap. Germline-derived CDR1 and CDR2 are MNHEY and SVGAGI. DNA of the CDR3: TGTGCCAGCATCCGGATCGGGGGCACTGAAGCTTTCTTT. Its translation is CASIRIGGTEAFF.

V and J are TRBV11-2 and TRBJ1-4; D perhaps matches TRBD1 (5 bases). The CDR3 spans 14 residues. CDR1 SGHAT and CDR2 FQNNGV come from the germline V gene. Trimming stripped 5 bases from V and 1 base from J, with 8 bases between. The CDR3 loop is CASSRGGTNEKLFF. The CDR3 nucleotides are TGTGCCAGCAGCCGGGGGGGAACTAATGAAAAACTGTTTTTT.

The J gene is TRBJ1-2, the V gene TRBV28; D remains ambiguous. V was clipped by 4 bases and J by 2 bases, with 5 bases between them. The germline V gene encodes CDR1 MDHEN and CDR2 SYDVKM. The CDR3 has 12 amino acids. The CDR3 region has the DNA TGTGCCAGCAGTTGGAGGAACTATGGCTACACCTTC. Its translation: CASSWRNYGYTF.

V gene TRBV7-2 combines with J gene TRBJ1-4, with 8 positions matching TRBD1. The germline CDR1 and CDR2 sequences are SGHTA and FQGNSA. Trimming removed 5 bases from V and 4 bases from J; junction bases left unmatched: 12. The CDR3 totals 17 residues. The chain's CDR3 is CASSPTGDRRNNEKLFF. The CDR3 DNA reads TGTGCCAGCAGCCCCACGGGGGACAGGAGAAATAATGAAAAACTGTTTTTT.

This clone has just a few counts. V usage is TRBV20-1 and J usage is TRBJ1-1, with TRBD1 matching 7 bases. The CDR3 spans 14 residues. Per germline, CDR1 DFQATT and CDR2 SNEGSKA (reference sequence). V gave up 3 bases and J gave up 3 bases; unmatched junction bases: 7. The CDR3 protein is CSASGGQGDTEAFF. CDR3 in DNA: TGCAGTGCTAGTGGGGGGCAGGGGGACACTGAAGCTTTCTTT.

V is TRBV7-9 and J is TRBJ1-4, with no clear D. The CDR3 spans 15 residues. Germline V gene lookup returns CDR1 SEHNR and CDR2 FQNEAQ (reference sequence). V shed 6 bases and J shed 7 bases, with 18 bases lying between them. CDR3 nucleotide sequence: TGTGCCAGCAGTTCGACCGGGGTTGGAGTTGAAAAACTGTTTTTT. It translates to CASSSTGVGVEKLFF. Together with reference TRBV7-9 and TRBJ1-4, the CDR3 gives the full variable domain: DTGVSQNPRHKITKRGQNVTFRCDPISEHNRLYWYRQTLGQGPEFLTYFQNEAQLEKSRLLSDRFSAERPKGSFSTLEIQRTEQGDSAMYLCASSSTGVGVEKLFFGSGTQLSVL.